One T cell receptor beta chain is described in this entry. The source of the sample is a study of OX40 agonist ivuxolimab in advanced cancers. Repertoires were generated with immunoSEQ multiplex PCR, while TCRdb's copy carries only in-frame clones and drops some. The profile shows more than 75,000 clones, approximately 90% of them singletons. Germline V gene sequence: CDR1 SGHRS, CDR2 YFSETQ. CDR3 size: 15 residues. V shed 0 bases and J 7 bases; nucleotides not matched to a gene: 5. The chain employs TRBV5-1 and TRBJ2-1; TRBD2 aligns across 9 bases. This TCR was sampled from an adult with an advanced solid tumor such as melanoma, head and neck, liver or kidney cancer. The sample was CD4+ or CD8+ T cells sorted from blood, taken in a trial of the OX40 agonist ivuxolimab. The CDR3 here is CASSLGVSGSNEQFF. The CDR3 DNA reads TGCGCCAGCAGCTTGGGCGTTAGCGGGAGTAATGAGCAGTTCTTC.